The 9 T cell receptor beta chains given below trace back to one sample, sequenced in a study of blood T cell repertoires in COVID-19. Measured with immunoSEQ multiplex PCR; TCRdb has only the in-frame clones, and not every one. The profile shows a few hundred thousand clones, 85% of them singletons. Sequencing was carried out using PBMCs or T cells enriched from blood (not recorded which). These TCRs come from a woman between 50 and 59 years old who had recovered from COVID-19.

The chain is built from TRBV27 and TRBJ1-2; possibly TRBD1 for D (5 bases). The CDR3 totals 16 residues. The germline gives CDR1 MNHEY, CDR2 SMNVEV (reference sequence). The V gene lost 6 bases and the J gene lost 4 bases, with 21 bases spanning the gap. The CDR3 spells CASRQSTAITLYGYTF. For the CDR3, the DNA is TGTGCCAGCAGACAATCGACAGCAATTACTCTCTATGGCTACACCTTC.

This chain links TRBV9 with TRBJ2-1, with D perhaps TRBD2 (5 bases). The V gene lost 0 bases and the J gene lost 7 bases, with 11 bases spanning the gap. CDR3 length equals 14 residues. Per the germline V gene, CDR1 is SGDLS and CDR2 is YYNGEE. CDR3 sequence: CASSVGTGMNEQFF. The CDR3 coding sequence is TGTGCCAGCAGCGTAGGCACGGGGATGAATGAGCAGTTCTTC.

The chain has TRBV29-1 and TRBJ2-5; D is uncertain. The V end lost 4 bases, the J end lost 9 bases, and 18 bases lay between the germline ends. This CDR3 is built from 13 residues. The germline gives CDR1 SQVTM, CDR2 ANQGSEA. The CDR3 DNA is TGCAGCGTTGTGTTTGGAGCCAAGAGACCCCAGTACTTC. This codes for CSVVFGAKRPQYF.

The chain is built from TRBV7-9 and TRBJ2-3; weak D call: TRBD2 (5 bases). Trimming shortened V by 5 bases and J by 0 bases, and 21 bases separated the two germline ends. The germline V gene has CDR1 SEHNR and CDR2 FQNEAQ (reference sequence). The CDR3 length is 18 residues. CDR3 bases: TGTGCCAGCAGCCCCCGAACAAGGACTTACACTAGCACAGATACGCAGTATTTT. Its protein product is CASSPRTRTYTSTDTQYF.

V usage is TRBV7-2 and J usage is TRBJ1-5; D is uncertain. Germline CDR1 and CDR2: SGHTA and FQGNSA. Trimming pared 1 base from V and 0 bases from J, leaving 13 bases between. CDR3 length: 17 residues. The CDR3 sequence is CASSLGGVGYSNQPQHF. CDR3 sequence (DNA): TGTGCCAGCAGCTTAGGCGGGGTGGGCTATAGCAATCAGCCCCAGCATTTT.

This clone was picked up one time. The chain is built from TRBV7-3 and TRBJ2-1; maybe TRBD1 (6 bases). This CDR3 is built from 13 residues. Germline lookup yields CDR1 SGHTA and CDR2 FQGTGA. The V gene lost 1 base and the J gene lost 9 bases, with 10 bases spanning the gap. The CDR3 DNA is TGTGCCAGCAGCTTAAGACGGGACACTGAGCAGTTCTTC. Its translation: CASSLRRDTEQFF.

The chain is built from TRBV19 and TRBJ1-3; D remains unclear. This CDR3 is built from 19 residues. V shed 3 bases and J shed 1 base, with 22 bases lying between them. Germline CDR1 LNHDA, CDR2 SQIVND (reference sequence). The CDR3 reads CASSILHRQTTGSGNTIYF. DNA of the CDR3: TGTGCCAGTAGTATTCTACACCGACAAACAACGGGGTCTGGAAACACCATATATTTT. Filled out from reference TRBV19 and TRBJ1-3, the complete variable domain reads DGGITQSPKYLFRKEGQNVTLSCEQNLNHDAMYWYRQDPGQGLRLIYYSQIVNDFQKGDIAEGYSVSREKKESFPLTVTSAQKNPTAFYLCASSILHRQTTGSGNTIYFGEGSWLTVV.

The chain carries TRBV27 and TRBJ1-2; the match to TRBD1 covers 10 bases. CDR1 and CDR2 from the germline V gene are MNHEY and SMNVEV (reference sequence). The ends lost 3 bases at V and 11 bases at J; junction bases unmatched: 6. This CDR3 is 13 amino acids long. CDR3 amino acids: CASSFSGQGEYTF. The CDR3 coding sequence is TGTGCCAGCAGTTTCTCAGGACAGGGGGAATACACCTTC.

The rearrangement uses TRBV7-9 and TRBJ1-2; a possible D gene is TRBD1 (5 bases). Germline V gene sequence: CDR1 SEHNR, CDR2 FQNEAQ (reference sequence). V was clipped by 3 bases and J by 0 bases, with 11 bases between them. This CDR3 is 15 amino acids long. The CDR3 loop reads CASSFGREANYGYTF. The CDR3 coding sequence is TGTGCCAGCAGCTTCGGCAGGGAAGCTAACTATGGCTACACCTTC.